These 24 T cell receptor beta chains were all obtained from the same sample, sequenced in a study of control samples from healthy donors and cancer patients (dated by TCRdb to 2019 to 2021). Library preparation used the immunoSEQ multiplex PCR assay. The source is immuneACCESS, and TCRdb retained only in-frame sequences with V and J called. Part of the clones is not carried over; for the studies checked, unresolved V genes explain less than half of this, and the remainder is unexplained. The sample has roughly 130,000 clones on record, 90% of them singletons. The ten largest clones take up 2% to 2.5% of the sample. Sequencing was carried out using blood. Receptors were obtained from a man aged 18 to 30 in good health.

The CDR3 DNA follows: TGTGCCAGTAGTGGAGGGGCCGGTCAGCCCCAGCATTTT. Amino acid sequence: CASSGGAGQPQHF. V usage is TRBV19 and J usage is TRBJ1-5; TRBD1 might be the D (5 bases). Germline-derived CDR1 and CDR2 are LNHDA and SQIVND (reference sequence). The germline V and J ends were trimmed by 5 bases and 6 bases, with 11 bases remaining between them. The CDR3 is 13 residues long. Variable domain in full (rest from reference TRBV19 and TRBJ1-5): DGGITQSPKYLFRKEGQNVTLSCEQNLNHDAMYWYRQDPGQGLRLIYYSQIVNDFQKGDIAEGYSVSREKKESFPLTVTSAQKNPTAFYLCASSGGAGQPQHFGDGTRLSIL.

The chain recombines TRBV9 with TRBJ2-1; 9 bases align to TRBD2. V was clipped by 3 bases and J by 8 bases; unmatched bases: 12. Germline CDR1 reads SGDLS; CDR2 reads YYNGEE. The CDR3 loop spans 16 amino acids. The CDR3 DNA reads TGTGCCAGCAGCGAGGGACTAGCTGCCAGAGTCGATGAGCAGTTCTTC. Its protein product is CASSEGLAARVDEQFF.

This clone was recorded once. The rearrangement links TRBV19 to TRBJ1-2; TRBD1 is a possible D gene (5 bases). This CDR3 has 14 residues. V dropped 4 bases and J dropped 3 bases, with 12 bases sitting between them. Germline values: CDR1 LNHDA, CDR2 SQIVND (reference sequence). This CDR3 reads CASSTGGLYYGYTF. The CDR3 nucleotides are TGTGCCAGTAGTACGGGGGGTCTTTACTATGGCTACACCTTC.

J is TRBJ1-6 and V is TRBV27; 10 bases line up with TRBD1. J lost 7 bases, V lost 3 bases, and 9 bases had no gene match. The CDR3 has 17 residues. Germline lookup yields CDR1 MNHEY and CDR2 SMNVEV (reference sequence). CDR3 protein: CASSFATWGQGNSPLHF. CDR3 nucleotides: TGTGCCAGCAGTTTTGCCACCTGGGGACAGGGGAATTCACCCCTCCACTTT.

In its sample, this clone was seen a few times. V gene TRBV19 combines with J gene TRBJ1-6, with TRBD1 as a possible D gene (6 bases). The germline gives CDR1 LNHDA, CDR2 SQIVND (reference sequence). The CDR3 is 16 residues long. Between the trimmed V and J ends, which lost 5 bases and 0 bases, there was a span of 11 bases. The DNA of the CDR3 is TGTGCCAGTAGTCCCCAAGGGGGCTCCTATAATTCACCCCTCCACTTT. Translation: CASSPQGGSYNSPLHF.

The CDR3 spells CASSNGDSNYGYTF. DNA for the CDR3: TGTGCCAGTAGTAACGGGGATTCTAACTATGGCTACACCTTC. The V and J genes are TRBV19 and TRBJ1-2; D is unresolved. CDR1 and CDR2 (germline): LNHDA, SQIVND (reference sequence). This CDR3 is built from 14 residues. With 4 bases removed from V and 0 bases from J, the gap between germline ends came to 9 bases.

The sample holds one count of this clone. The chain employs TRBV18 and TRBJ1-5; TRBD1 matches at 8 bases. CDR1 KGHSH and CDR2 LQKENI come from the germline V gene. V lost 1 base and J lost 4; bases outside the gene matches: 9. There are 17 residues in the CDR3. This CDR3 is CASSPQSRTGSNQPQHF. Here the CDR3 DNA reads TGTGCCAGCTCACCACAATCTAGGACAGGGAGTAATCAGCCCCAGCATTTT.

The chain recombines TRBV5-1 with TRBJ1-6; 9 nucleotides agree with TRBD1. This CDR3 is 16 amino acids long. After removal of 3 bases from V and 5 bases from J, the junction contained 6 bases not matched to a gene. The germline V gene has CDR1 SGHRS and CDR2 YFSETQ. CDR3 DNA: TGCGCCAGCAGCTCGCGGACAGGGGTGGATAATTCACCCCTCCACTTT. The encoded protein is CASSSRTGVDNSPLHF.

The chain couples TRBV7-9 to TRBJ1-4; D is undetermined. From germline, CDR1 is SEHNR and CDR2 FQNEAQ (reference sequence). The CDR3 sequence is 15 residues long. V lost 4 bases and J 6 bases, leaving 15 bases between the germline ends. CDR3 amino acids: CASSSLDLRDEKLFF. The CDR3 DNA reads TGTGCCAGCAGCTCCCTGGACCTTAGGGATGAAAAACTGTTTTTT.

V gene TRBV5-4 combines with J gene TRBJ2-7, with a weak D call TRBD1 (6 bases). This CDR3 comprises 13 residues. The germline CDR1 and CDR2 sequences are SGHNT and YYREEE (reference sequence). The germline V and J ends were trimmed by 4 bases and 6 bases, with 14 bases remaining between them. The CDR3 DNA follows: TGTGCCAGCAGCATTGACAGGTTGGGCGAGCAGTACGTC. Protein sequence: CASSIDRLGEQYV.

This clone was seen a single time. The rearrangement uses TRBV2 and TRBJ1-2, with D uncertain. This CDR3 is 12 amino acids long. V was clipped by 9 bases and J by 3 bases, with 11 bases between them. CDR1 SNHLY and CDR2 FYNNEI come from the germline V gene. The CDR3 loop is CARTGLHYGYTF. The CDR3 DNA is TGTGCCAGAACCGGGCTCCACTATGGCTACACCTTC.

About this clone: Other DNA sequences in this sample translate to the same CDR3. The chain has TRBV5-1 and TRBJ2-5; no clear D. V was shortened by 0 bases and J by 1 base, with 1 base between the two germline ends. The germline CDR1 and CDR2 sequences are SGHRS and YFSETQ. This CDR3 is 12 amino acids long. CDR3 nucleotide sequence: TGCGCCAGCAGCTTGGGCCAAGAGACCCAGTACTTC. Its protein product is CASSLGQETQYF.

This clone was observed a single time. This chain joins TRBV6-5 and TRBJ2-7; D not certain. The germline V gene encodes CDR1 MNHEY and CDR2 SVGAGI. V lost 2 bases to trimming and J lost 3 bases, with 8 bases between them. The length of the CDR3 is 13 residues. The CDR3 region has the DNA TGTGCCAGCAGTTACACAGAGAACTACGAGCAGTACTTC. Protein: CASSYTENYEQYF.

This chain connects TRBV5-4 to TRBJ1-1, with D maybe TRBD1 (5 bases). Germline CDR1 SGHNT, CDR2 YYREEE (reference sequence). This CDR3 contains 13 residues. Trimming stripped 2 bases from V and 5 bases from J, with 10 bases between. The DNA for the CDR3 is TGTGCCAGCAGCTTCGCAGGGAGAACTGAAGCTTTCTTT. Translated, it gives CASSFAGRTEAFF.

The V and J genes are TRBV7-9 and TRBJ2-2, with no clear D. CDR1 and CDR2 from the germline V gene are SEHNR and FQNEAQ (reference sequence). V shed 1 base and J shed 0 bases, with 9 bases lying between them. The CDR3 contains 16 residues. CDR3 amino acids: CASSLDDASNTGELFF. The CDR3 coding sequence is TGTGCCAGCAGCTTAGACGACGCCTCGAACACCGGGGAGCTGTTTTTT.

The gene calls are TRBV5-4 and TRBJ2-3; D unclear. The CDR3 has 15 amino acids. Germline CDR1 is SGHNT and CDR2 is YYREEE (reference sequence). Trimming removed 3 bases from V and 2 bases from J, with 13 bases in between. CDR3 nucleotide sequence: TGTGCCAGCAGCTCCGGTGGGCTCAACACAGATACGCAGTATTTT. Amino acids: CASSSGGLNTDTQYF.

The CDR3 here is CASTNGRIGYTF. The CDR3 DNA is TGTGCCAGCACTAACGGGAGGATTGGCTACACCTTC. The rearrangement links TRBV6-5 to TRBJ1-2; D gene ambiguous. Germline CDR1 reads MNHEY; CDR2 reads SVGAGI. The ends were cut back, 7 bases at V and 7 bases at J, with 13 bases in the middle. This CDR3 has 12 residues.

CDR3 DNA: TGTGCCAGCAGTGGACCGGGACACTTTTCCTACGAGCAGTACGTC. It yields the protein CASSGPGHFSYEQYV. J is TRBJ2-7 and V is TRBV25-1; possible D gene TRBD1, 6 bases. This CDR3 is built from 15 residues. Trimming cost V 4 bases and J 1 base, with 14 bases left between them. From germline, CDR1 is MGHDK and CDR2 SYGVNS.

The chain combines TRBV28 with TRBJ2-7, with 7 bases identical to TRBD1. The CDR3 has 14 amino acids. V was pared by 6 bases and J by 4 bases, with 9 bases of the junction left unmatched. Looked up from germline, CDR1 is MDHEN and CDR2 is SYDVKM. The CDR3 nucleotides are TGTGCCAGCAGCCCAGGGACAGCCGTTTACGAGCAGTACGTC. Translated: CASSPGTAVYEQYV.

The J gene is TRBJ1-1, the V gene TRBV2; possibly TRBD1 for D (6 bases). Germline assignment: CDR1 SNHLY and CDR2 FYNNEI. CDR3 length: 8 residues. V lost 11 bases and J lost 14, with 12 bases in between. The CDR3 DNA sequence: TGTGCCGGAGTACAGGGATTCTTT. The encoded protein is CAGVQGFF.

This chain connects TRBV27 to TRBJ2-7, with unresolved D. The V end lost 7 bases, the J end lost 3 bases, and 16 bases lay between the germline ends. The CDR3 runs to 14 residues. Germline-derived CDR1 and CDR2 are MNHEY and SMNVEV (reference sequence). CDR3 sequence (DNA): TGTGCCAGCAAGACCAAGACTGGAAACTACGAGCAGTACGTC. It codes for CASKTKTGNYEQYV.

CDR3 residues: CASSSRGGFGYTDTQYF. The CDR3 DNA sequence: TGTGCCAGCAGCTCCCGTGGGGGTTTTGGGTACACAGATACGCAGTATTTT. The V gene is TRBV7-3, the J gene TRBJ2-3; either TRBD1 or TRBD2 may supply D (5 bases each). The V end was cut by 4 bases, the J end by 2 bases, with 19 bases between. Germline-derived CDR1 and CDR2 are SGHTA and FQGTGA. This CDR3 has 17 amino acids.

This chain connects TRBV4-1 to TRBJ2-1; maybe TRBD2 (6 bases). The CDR3 length is 17 residues. With 0 bases removed from V and 4 bases from J, the gap between germline ends came to 16 bases. From germline, CDR1 is MGHRA and CDR2 YSYEKL. The CDR3 DNA reads TGCGCCAGCAGCCAAGATATCGGGACCGCGGGGTACAATGAGCAGTTCTTC. It is translated as CASSQDIGTAGYNEQFF.

V and J are TRBV5-8 and TRBJ2-7; 9 nucleotides match TRBD1. The J segment lost 3 bases and the V segment lost 3 bases, leaving 4 bases of the junction unmatched. The CDR3 is made up of 14 amino acids. Germline V gives CDR1 SGHTS, CDR2 YDEGEE. In DNA, the CDR3 is TGTGCCAGCAGCTCCGACAGGGGGGGCTACGAGCAGTACGTC. Amino acid sequence: CASSSDRGGYEQYV.